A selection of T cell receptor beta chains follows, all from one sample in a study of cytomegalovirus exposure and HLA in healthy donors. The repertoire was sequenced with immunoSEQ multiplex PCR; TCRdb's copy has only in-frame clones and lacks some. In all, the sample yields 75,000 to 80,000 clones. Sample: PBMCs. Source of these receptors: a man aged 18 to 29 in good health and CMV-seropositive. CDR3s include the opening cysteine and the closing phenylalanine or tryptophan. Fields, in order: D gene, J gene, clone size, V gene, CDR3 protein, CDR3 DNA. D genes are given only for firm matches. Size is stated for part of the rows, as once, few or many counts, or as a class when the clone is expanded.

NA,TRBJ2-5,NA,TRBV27,CASSSNLWRFQETQYF,TGTGCCAGCAGTTCCAACCTTTGGAGATTTCAAGAGACCCAGTACTTC
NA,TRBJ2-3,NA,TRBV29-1,CSVSAVDTQYF,TGCAGCGTGAGCGCGGTAGATACGCAGTATTTT
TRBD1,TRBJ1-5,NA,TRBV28,CASSLARGGNQPQHF,TGTGCCAGCAGTTTGGCCAGGGGGGGCAATCAGCCCCAGCATTTT
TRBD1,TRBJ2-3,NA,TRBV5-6,CASSMGQGDTDTQYF,TGTGCCAGCAGCATGGGACAGGGAGACACAGATACGCAGTATTTT
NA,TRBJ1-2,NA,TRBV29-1,CSVEGAYGYAF,TGCAGCGTTGAGGGGGCTTATGGCTACGCCTTC
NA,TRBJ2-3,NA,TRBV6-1,CASTINTQNTDTQYF,TGTGCCAGCACCATTAACACGCAAAACACAGATACGCAGTATTTT
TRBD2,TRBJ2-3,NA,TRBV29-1,CSVQRGLTDTQYF,TGCAGCGTTCAGCGGGGTTTGACAGATACGCAGTATTTT
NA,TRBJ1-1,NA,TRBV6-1,CASSEWGGEGNTEAFF,TGTGCCAGCAGTGAATGGGGGGGTGAGGGGAACACTGAAGCTTTCTTT
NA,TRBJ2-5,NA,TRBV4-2,CASSQERRTVKETQYF,TGTGCCAGCAGCCAAGAAAGACGGACAGTAAAAGAGACCCAGTACTTC
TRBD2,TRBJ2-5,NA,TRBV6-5,CASRGLGETQYF,TGTGCCAGCAGGGGACTAGGGGAGACCCAGTACTTC
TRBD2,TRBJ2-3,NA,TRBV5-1,CASSFGLAGSTDTQYF,TGCGCCAGCAGCTTCGGGCTAGCGGGGAGCACAGATACGCAGTATTTT
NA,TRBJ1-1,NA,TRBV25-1,CASSQGLGTEAFF,TGTGCCAGTAGCCAGGGTTTAGGCACTGAAGCTTTCTTT
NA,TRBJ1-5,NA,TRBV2,CASTGGDSNQPQHF,TGTGCCAGCACCGGGGGGGACAGCAATCAGCCCCAGCATTTT
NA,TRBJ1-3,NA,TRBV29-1,CSVEIGGHGNTIYF,TGCAGCGTTGAAATCGGGGGTCATGGAAACACCATATATTTT
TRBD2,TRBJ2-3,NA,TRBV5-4,CASSFRLAGEYTQYF,TGTGCCAGCAGCTTCCGACTAGCGGGGGAGTATACGCAGTATTTT
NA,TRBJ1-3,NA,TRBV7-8,CASSFTTDSPDDTIYF,TGTGCCAGCAGCTTTACTACCGACAGTCCGGATGACACCATATATTTT
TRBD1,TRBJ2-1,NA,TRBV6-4,CASSAGQGQVNEQFF,TGTGCCAGCAGTGCGGGACAGGGTCAGGTAAATGAGCAGTTCTTC
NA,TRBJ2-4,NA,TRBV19,CASTLSRRVYF,TGTGCCAGTACCCTCTCCCGACGGGTGTACTTC
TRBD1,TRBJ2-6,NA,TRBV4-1,CASSHSVRGTGGRGANVLTF,TGCGCCAGCAGCCATAGTGTCCGGGGGACAGGGGGTCGTGGGGCCAACGTCCTGACTTTC
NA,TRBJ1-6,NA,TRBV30,CAWSSHSYNSPLHF,TGTGCCTGGAGTAGCCACAGCTATAATTCACCCCTCCACTTT
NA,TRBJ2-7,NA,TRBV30,CAWSVQVGEQYF,TGTGCCTGGAGTGTACAGGTGGGGGAGCAGTACTTC
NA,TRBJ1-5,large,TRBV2,CASSNFPGHVTRGNQPQHF,TGTGCCAGCAGTAATTTTCCGGGACACGTAACCCGTGGCAATCAGCCCCAGCATTTT